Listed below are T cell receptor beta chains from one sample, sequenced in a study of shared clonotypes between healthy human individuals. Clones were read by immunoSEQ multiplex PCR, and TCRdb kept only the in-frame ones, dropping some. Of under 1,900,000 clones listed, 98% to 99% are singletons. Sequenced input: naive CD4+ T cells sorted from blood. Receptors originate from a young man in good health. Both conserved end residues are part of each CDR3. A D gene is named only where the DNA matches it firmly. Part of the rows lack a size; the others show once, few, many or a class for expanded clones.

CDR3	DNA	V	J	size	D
CASSLTGLYEQYF	TGTGCCAGCTCACTGACAGGACTTTACGAGCAGTACTTC	TRBV18	TRBJ2-7	.	.
CASSPLGRARGSQYF	TGTGCCAGCTCACCACTCGGGAGGGCAAGGGGTTCCCAGTACTTC	TRBV18	TRBJ2-7	once	TRBD2
CASSDGGYGNTIYF	TGTGCCAGCAGTGATGGGGGGTACGGAAACACCATATATTTT	TRBV6-1	TRBJ1-3	.	.
CASSETLTLNRGYEQYF	TGTGCCAGCAGTGAAACCCTGACGTTAAACAGGGGATACGAGCAGTACTTC	TRBV6-1	TRBJ2-7	.	TRBD1
CASSLGLLETQYF	TGTGCCAGCAGCTTAGGGTTGCTGGAGACCCAGTACTTC	TRBV7-3	TRBJ2-5	.	.
CASSLGLPYEQYF	TGTGCCAGCAGCTTAGGTCTGCCCTACGAGCAGTACTTC	TRBV11-2	TRBJ2-7	.	.
CASRPGQGYGELFF	TGCGCCAGTAGGCCGGGACAGGGGTACGGGGAGCTGTTTTTT	TRBV10-1	TRBJ2-2	.	TRBD1
CASSVGTGQTYEQYF	TGTGCCAGCAGCGTAGGAACAGGACAAACCTACGAGCAGTACTTC	TRBV9	TRBJ2-7	.	.
CAISPYRDTGELFF	TGTGCCATCAGCCCCTACAGGGACACCGGGGAGCTGTTTTTT	TRBV10-3	TRBJ2-2	.	.
CASSLRLSADTQYF	TGTGCCAGCAGCTTGAGATTGAGTGCAGATACGCAGTATTTT	TRBV5-6	TRBJ2-3	.	.
CASSPLGYEQYF	TGTGCCAGCTCACCTCTGGGGTACGAGCAGTACTTC	TRBV18	TRBJ2-7	.	.
CASSFTGPTYEQYF	TGCGCCAGCAGCTTTACCGGGCCTACCTACGAGCAGTACTTC	TRBV5-1	TRBJ2-7	.	.
CASSSDREGNTGELFF	TGTGCCAGCAGTTCGGACAGGGAGGGTAATACCGGGGAGCTGTTTTTT	TRBV6-5	TRBJ2-2	.	.
CASSSDRDSYEQYF	TGTGCCAGCAGCTCTGACAGGGACTCCTACGAGCAGTACTTC	TRBV5-4	TRBJ2-7	.	TRBD1
CASSLANRGYEQYF	TGTGCCAGCAGCTTGGCGAACCGTGGCTACGAGCAGTACTTC	TRBV5-4	TRBJ2-7	.	.
CASSSTGLADSSYEQYF	TGTGCCAGCAGCTCGACGGGACTAGCGGATTCCTCCTACGAGCAGTACTTC	TRBV11-2	TRBJ2-7	.	TRBD2
CASSGLAGGYEQYF	TGTGCCAGCAGCGGACTAGCGGGGGGCTACGAGCAGTACTTC	TRBV7-8	TRBJ2-7	.	TRBD2
CASQDPPRNTGELFF	TGTGCCAGCCAAGACCCGCCGAGGAACACCGGGGAGCTGTTTTTT	TRBV2	TRBJ2-2	.	.
CASSLGADDSGYGYTF	TGCGCCAGCAGCTTGGGAGCGGATGACAGCGGCTATGGCTACACCTTC	TRBV5-1	TRBJ1-2	.	.
CASSHPSGQGYEQYF	TGTGCCAGCAGTCACCCATCGGGACAGGGCTACGAGCAGTACTTC	TRBV5-4	TRBJ2-7	.	TRBD1
CAISEARTTEQYF	TGTGCCATCAGTGAAGCCAGGACAACCGAGCAGTACTTC	TRBV10-3	TRBJ2-7	.	.
CASNLGQPDTDTQYF	TGTGCCAGCAACCTCGGACAGCCTGACACAGATACGCAGTATTTT	TRBV7-8	TRBJ2-3	once	.